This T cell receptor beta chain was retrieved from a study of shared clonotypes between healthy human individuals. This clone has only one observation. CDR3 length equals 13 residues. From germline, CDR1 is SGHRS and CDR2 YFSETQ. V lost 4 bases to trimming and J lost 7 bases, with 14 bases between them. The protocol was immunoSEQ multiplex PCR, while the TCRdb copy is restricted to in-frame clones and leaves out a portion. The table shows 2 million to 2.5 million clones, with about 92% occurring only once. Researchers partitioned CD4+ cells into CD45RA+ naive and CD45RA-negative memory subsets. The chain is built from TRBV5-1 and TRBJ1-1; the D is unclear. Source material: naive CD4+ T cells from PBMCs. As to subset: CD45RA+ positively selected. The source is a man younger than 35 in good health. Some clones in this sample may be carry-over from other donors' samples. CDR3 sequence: CASSPAGANEAFF. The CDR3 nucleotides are TGCGCCAGCAGCCCCGCAGGAGCCAATGAAGCTTTCTTT.